This TCR beta chain originates from a study of identical twins' blood T cells. This clonotype showed up many times. V gave up 0 bases and J gave up 0 bases, with 7 bases separating them. The CDR3 length is 15 residues. Germline values: CDR1 SGHRS, CDR2 YFSETQ. TCRdb reanalysed the 5' RACE reads using MiXCR and keeps one entry per CDR3 protein. The sample lists a few hundred thousand distinct CDR3 sequences; 28% were seen once. This receptor was obtained from a woman aged 18-49 years in good health. The sequenced sample consisted of PBMCs. V gene TRBV5-1 combines with J gene TRBJ1-5; a possible D gene is TRBD1 (5 bases). The CDR3 sequence: CASSLGRDSNQPQHF. The CDR3 DNA is TGCGCCAGCAGCTTGGGCAGGGATAGCAATCAGCCCCAGCATTTT.